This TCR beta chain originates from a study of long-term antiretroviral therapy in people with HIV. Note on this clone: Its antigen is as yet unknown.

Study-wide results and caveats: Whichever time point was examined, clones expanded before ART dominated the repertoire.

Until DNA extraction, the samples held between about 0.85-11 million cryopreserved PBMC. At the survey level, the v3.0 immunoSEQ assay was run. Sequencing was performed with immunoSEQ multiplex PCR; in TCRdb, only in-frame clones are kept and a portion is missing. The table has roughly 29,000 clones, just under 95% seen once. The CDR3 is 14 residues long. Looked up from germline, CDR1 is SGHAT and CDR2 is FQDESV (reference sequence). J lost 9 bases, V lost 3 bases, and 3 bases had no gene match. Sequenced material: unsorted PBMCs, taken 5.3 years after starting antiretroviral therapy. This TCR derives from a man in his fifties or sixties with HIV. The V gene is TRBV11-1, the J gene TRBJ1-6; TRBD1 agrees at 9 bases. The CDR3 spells CASSFGQGFSPLHF. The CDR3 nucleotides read TGTGCCAGCAGCTTCGGACAGGGGTTTTCACCCCTCCACTTT.